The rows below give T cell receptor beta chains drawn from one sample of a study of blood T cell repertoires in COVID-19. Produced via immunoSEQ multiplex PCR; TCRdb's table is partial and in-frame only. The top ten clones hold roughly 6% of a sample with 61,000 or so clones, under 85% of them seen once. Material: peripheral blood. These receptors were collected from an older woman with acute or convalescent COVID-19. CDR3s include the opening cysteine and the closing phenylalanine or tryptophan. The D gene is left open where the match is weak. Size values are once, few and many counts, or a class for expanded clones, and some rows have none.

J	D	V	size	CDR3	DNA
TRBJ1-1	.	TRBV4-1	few	CASSQVQVMNTEAFF	TGCGCCAGCAGCCAAGTCCAGGTTATGAACACTGAAGCTTTCTTT
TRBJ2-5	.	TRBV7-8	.	CASSFLQGVETQYF	TGTGCCAGCAGCTTTCTCCAGGGTGTGGAGACCCAGTACTTC
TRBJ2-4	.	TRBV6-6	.	CASSPTGITGIAKNIQYF	TGTGCCAGCAGTCCGACCGGGATCACGGGAATAGCCAAAAACATTCAGTACTTC
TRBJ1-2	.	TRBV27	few	CASSYGGQPYGYTF	TGTGCCAGCAGTTATGGAGGACAGCCCTATGGCTACACCTTC
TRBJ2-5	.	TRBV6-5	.	CASSWPGRETQYF	TGTGCCAGCAGCTGGCCGGGGAGAGAGACCCAGTACTTC
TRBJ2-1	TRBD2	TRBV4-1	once	CASSQWVIQRGGGDEQFF	TGCGCCAGCAGCCAATGGGTGATACAGCGGGGGGGAGGTGATGAGCAGTTCTTC
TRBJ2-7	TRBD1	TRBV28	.	CASSETGQGLGKQYF	TGTGCCAGCAGTGAAACGGGACAGGGGTTGGGAAAGCAGTACTTC
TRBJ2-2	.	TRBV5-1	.	CASSLGLNTGELFF	TGCGCCAGCAGCCTGGGACTGAACACCGGGGAGCTGTTTTTT
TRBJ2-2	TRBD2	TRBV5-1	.	CASTPRVAGGENTGELFF	TGCGCCAGCACCCCTCGTGTAGCGGGGGGGGAGAACACCGGGGAGCTGTTTTTT
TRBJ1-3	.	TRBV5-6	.	CASSLDRGNTIYF	TGTGCCAGCAGCTTGGACAGAGGAAACACCATATATTTT
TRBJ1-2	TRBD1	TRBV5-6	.	CASSPGTALNYGYTF	TGTGCCAGCAGTCCCGGGACAGCGTTAAACTATGGCTACACCTTC
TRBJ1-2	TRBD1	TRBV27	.	CASSVGQGWGYTF	TGTGCCAGCAGTGTCGGACAGGGGTGGGGCTACACCTTC
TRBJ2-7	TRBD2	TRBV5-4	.	CASRRGGGATYEQYF	TGTGCCAGCAGGAGGGGCGGGGGGGCTACCTACGAGCAGTACTTC
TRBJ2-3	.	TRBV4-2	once	CASSQGGTLEAQYF	TGTGCCAGCAGCCAAGGAGGAACTTTGGAGGCGCAGTATTTT
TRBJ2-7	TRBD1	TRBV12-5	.	CASGIGQGVFDEQYF	TGTGCTAGTGGTATCGGACAGGGGGTATTTGACGAGCAGTACTTC
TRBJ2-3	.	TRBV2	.	CASLGAPTDTQYF	TGTGCCAGCCTGGGGGCGCCCACAGATACGCAGTATTTT
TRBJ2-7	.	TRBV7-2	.	CASSFAPTSFSHEQYF	TGTGCCAGCAGCTTCGCCCCGACTAGTTTTTCTCACGAGCAGTACTTC
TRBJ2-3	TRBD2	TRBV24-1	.	CATSVGGAVDTQYF	TGTGCCACCAGTGTCGGGGGGGCAGTAGATACGCAGTATTTT
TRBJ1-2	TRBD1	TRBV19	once	CASSIDWTGANYGYTF	TGTGCCAGTAGTATAGACTGGACAGGAGCTAACTATGGCTACACCTTC
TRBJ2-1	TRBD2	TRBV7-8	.	CASSLMGTSGLDGDYNEQFF	TGTGCCAGCAGCTTAATGGGGACTAGCGGGTTGGATGGGGACTACAATGAGCAGTTCTTC
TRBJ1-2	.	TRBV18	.	CASSPPGGVYGYTF	TGTGCCAGCTCACCACCGGGGGGGGTCTATGGCTACACCTTC
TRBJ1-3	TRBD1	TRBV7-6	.	CASSLVRTGSSGNTIYF	TGTGCCAGCAGCTTAGTTCGGACAGGGTCCTCTGGAAACACCATATATTTT
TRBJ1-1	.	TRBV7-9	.	CASSLSNMNTEAFF	TGTGCCAGCAGCTTAAGTAACATGAACACTGAAGCTTTCTTT
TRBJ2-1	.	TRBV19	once	CASSPSSGNEQFF	TGTGCCAGTAGTCCCTCGTCCGGGAATGAGCAGTTCTTC
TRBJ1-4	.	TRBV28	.	CASSLLGPTLGEKLFF	TGTGCCAGCAGTTTATTGGGCCCCACGTTGGGTGAAAAACTGTTTTTT
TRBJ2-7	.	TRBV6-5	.	CASSYSEYRIYEQYF	TGTGCCAGCAGTTACTCGGAATACAGGATTTACGAGCAGTACTTC